A single sample is the source of the 9 T cell receptor beta chains below, sequenced in a study of blood T cell repertoires in COVID-19. The table came from immunoSEQ multiplex PCR; TCRdb's copy has only in-frame clones and leaves some out. The table has 220,000 or so clones, around three quarters seen once; the top ten hold 5.5%. The sample was peripheral blood. The receptor source for this set is a woman between 70 and 85 years old with acute or convalescent COVID-19.

The gene calls are TRBV3-1 (or the pseudogene TRBV3-2) and TRBJ2-5, with 7 bases fitting TRBD1. The V segment lost 5 bases and the J segment 0 bases; nucleotides outside the gene matches: 3. The CDR3 extends over 14 amino acids. Germline V gives CDR1 LGHDT, CDR2 YNNKEL (reference sequence). The CDR3 DNA sequence: TGTGCCAGCAGCGGGGACAGTAACCAAGAGACCCAGTACTTC. It yields the protein CASSGDSNQETQYF.

The V gene is TRBV28, the J gene TRBJ2-7; 10 bases map to TRBD2. This CDR3 spans 15 amino acids. Germline V gene sequence: CDR1 MDHEN, CDR2 SYDVKM. V lost 2 bases, J lost 6 bases, and 7 bases stayed unmatched. CDR3 coding DNA: TGTGCCAGCAGTTTAGCTAGCGGGAGACGGGGCGAGCAGTACTTC. Translated, it gives CASSLASGRRGEQYF.

The chain is built from TRBV10-2 and TRBJ1-1; the D gene is possibly TRBD1 (5 bases). Trimming cost V 6 bases and J 2 bases, with 10 bases left between them. CDR1 and CDR2 (germline): WSHSY, SAAADI. The CDR3 loop spans 13 amino acids. The CDR3 coding sequence is TGCGCCAGCAGGCGGGACGCCAACACTGAAGCTTTCTTT. Translated, it gives CASRRDANTEAFF.

The chain combines TRBV7-3 with TRBJ2-1; 8 bases agree with TRBD2. This CDR3 is built from 15 residues. Germline assignment: CDR1 SGHTA and CDR2 FQGTGA. With 1 base clipped from V and 4 bases from J, the junction kept 3 bases outside the gene matches. DNA of the CDR3: TGTGCCAGCAGCTTAAGTACTAGCGGATACAATGAGCAGTTCTTC. Translation gives CASSLSTSGYNEQFF.

This clone occurred many times. V is TRBV3-1 (or the pseudogene TRBV3-2) and J is TRBJ2-7, with TRBD2 matching 11 bases. Germline lookup yields CDR1 LGHDT and CDR2 YNNKEL (reference sequence). J gave up 0 bases and V 3 bases, and 4 bases lay outside the gene matches. The length of the CDR3 is 16 residues. The CDR3 coding sequence is TGTGCCAGCAGCCATGGACTAGCGGGCAACTCCTACGAGCAGTACTTC. Its translation is CASSHGLAGNSYEQYF.

The chain employs TRBV28 and TRBJ2-1; 7 nucleotides line up with TRBD1. Germline values: CDR1 MDHEN, CDR2 SYDVKM. The CDR3 extends over 14 amino acids. The V and J ends lost 1 base and 13 bases, in that order; junction bases with no gene match: 10. The CDR3 is CASSLFVTGQLQFF. CDR3 DNA: TGTGCCAGCAGTTTATTCGTGACGGGACAGCTCCAGTTCTTC.

The J gene is TRBJ2-7, the V gene TRBV24-1, with a weak D call TRBD1 (7 bases). The length of the CDR3 is 14 residues. The germline V and J ends were trimmed by 1 base and 5 bases, with 11 bases remaining between them. The germline CDR1 and CDR2 sequences are KGHDR and SFDVKD. This CDR3 is CATSDFTRGDEQYF. CDR3 nucleotide sequence: TGTGCCACCAGTGATTTCACCAGGGGGGACGAGCAGTACTTC.

The chain joins TRBV5-8 to TRBJ2-7, with D tentatively TRBD2 (5 bases). The germline V gene encodes CDR1 SGHTS and CDR2 YDEGEE. The CDR3 length is 12 residues. The ends were cut back, 1 base at V and 4 bases at J, with 6 bases in the middle. In DNA form, the CDR3 reads TGTGCCAGCAGCTTGACTAGATACGAGCAGTACTTC. Its protein is CASSLTRYEQYF.

The chain uses TRBV5-1 and TRBJ2-1; D is possibly TRBD2 (6 bases). Germline loops: CDR1 SGHRS, CDR2 YFSETQ. This CDR3 spans 16 amino acids. The V gene lost 0 bases and the J gene lost 5 bases, with 15 bases spanning the gap. In nucleotides, the CDR3 is TGCGCCAGCAGCTTGGCCCCCGGGACTCTTAACAATGAGCAGTTCTTC. Translating it yields CASSLAPGTLNNEQFF.